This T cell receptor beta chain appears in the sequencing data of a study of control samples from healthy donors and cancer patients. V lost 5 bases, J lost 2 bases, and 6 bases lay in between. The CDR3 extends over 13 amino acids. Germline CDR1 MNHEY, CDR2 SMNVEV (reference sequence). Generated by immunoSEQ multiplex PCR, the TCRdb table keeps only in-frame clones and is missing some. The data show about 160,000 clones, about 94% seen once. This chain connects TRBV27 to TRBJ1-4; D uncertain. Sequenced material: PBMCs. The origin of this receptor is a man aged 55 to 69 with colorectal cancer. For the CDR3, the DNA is TGTGCCAGCAGTCTCTGGACTAATGAAAAACTGTTTTTT. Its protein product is CASSLWTNEKLFF.